This T cell receptor beta chain was documented in a study of blood T cells in healthy people across ages. Isolation recovered at least 6.5 million PBMCs from every sample. The CDR3 has 17 residues. Germline lookup yields CDR1 LGHDT and CDR2 YNNKEL (reference sequence). The J segment lost 4 bases and the V segment lost 1 base, leaving 12 bases of the junction unmatched. Primers used in a second PCR of about 7 to 12 cycles were a sample-barcoded 5' primer and a J-beta primer mix. TCRdb re-called the 5' RACE reads through MiXCR, storing one row per CDR3 protein. The profile covers 800,000 to 950,000 distinct CDR3 sequences, with 25% to 30% appearing a single time and roughly a tenth taken by the ten largest. This clonotype was seen a handful of times. Its cognate antigen is unknown. Study-wide results and caveats: There was a strong correlation between TCR beta diversity and naive T cell percentage.

These same records also appear under a second study, on T cells of mothers and their children.

Sequencing was done on a sample of blood. The chain uses TRBV3-1 and TRBJ1-2, with 7 bases fitting TRBD1. This clonotype was obtained from a woman in her thirties or forties in good health. This chain's CDR3 is CASSQGGTRGAIYGYTF. The CDR3 nucleotides are TGTGCCAGCAGCCAAGGGGGGACCAGGGGGGCGATCTATGGCTACACCTTC.